Below are 22 T cell receptor beta chains sequenced from a single sample in a study of tumour-infiltrating T cells in Burkitt lymphoma. TCRdb keeps only in-frame clones here, not all; method: immunoSEQ multiplex PCR. This table has 3,000 to 4,000 clones, about 14% appearing once. Sequencing was carried out using tumor tissue. The receptors stem from a human donor with Burkitt lymphoma.

This clone counts as large. This chain uses TRBV4-2 with TRBJ2-1, with 13 bases matching TRBD2. The V gene end was trimmed by 2 bases and the J gene end by 2 bases; junction bases not matched to a gene: 15. Germline CDR1 LGHNA, CDR2 YNFKEQ. The CDR3 extends over 21 amino acids. CDR3 DNA: TGTGCCAGCAGCCAATCATCACTAGCGGGGGGGCTTGTTAACACCTACAATGAGCAGTTCTTC. This sequence encodes CASSQSSLAGGLVNTYNEQFF.

The chain carries TRBV7-2 and TRBJ1-5, with D maybe TRBD1 (5 bases). The CDR3 covers 13 residues. Germline lookup yields CDR1 SGHTA and CDR2 FQGNSA. Between the trimmed V and J ends, which lost 3 bases and 5 bases, there was a span of 8 bases. The CDR3 is CASSFQGYQPQHF. The CDR3 DNA is TGTGCCAGCAGCTTCCAGGGTTATCAGCCCCAGCATTTT.

By share, this clone counts as large (0.1 to 1%). The gene calls are TRBV6-6 and TRBJ1-2; 8 bases are a match to TRBD1. V lost 5 bases, J lost 7 bases, and 12 bases stayed unmatched. The germline CDR1 and CDR2 sequences are MNHNY and SVGAGI (reference sequence). The CDR3 length is 15 residues. CDR3 bases: TGTGCCAGCAGTCCCGGACAGGGCTTATCTGGTGGCTACACCTTC. Its protein product is CASSPGQGLSGGYTF.

The V and J genes are TRBV13 and TRBJ2-2; no definite D call. This CDR3 has 13 residues. Per germline, CDR1 PRHDT and CDR2 FYEKMQ (reference sequence). Trimming pared 5 bases from V and 5 bases from J, leaving 9 bases between. The CDR3 nucleotides read TGTGCCAGCAGCCTCAAGTTAACCGGGGAGCTGTTTTTT. This codes for CASSLKLTGELFF.

This chain joins TRBV4-3 and TRBJ1-1; D uncertain. CDR1 and CDR2 (germline): LGHNA, YSLEER. This CDR3 has 14 residues. V lost 0 bases to trimming and J lost 1 base, with 6 bases between them. In DNA form, the CDR3 reads TGCGCCAGCAGCCAAGAGGCCCAGAACACTGAAGCTTTCTTT. Its protein product is CASSQEAQNTEAFF.

A few counts support this clone. This sequence joins TRBV18 and TRBJ2-1; 9 nucleotides match TRBD2. The CDR3 covers 16 residues. The junction had 8 bases not matched to a gene; V was cut back by 0 bases and J by 8 bases. Germline-derived CDR1 and CDR2 are KGHSH and LQKENI. The CDR3 sequence: CASSPPRVAGADEQFF. The CDR3 DNA follows: TGTGCCAGCTCACCACCCCGGGTAGCGGGGGCCGATGAGCAGTTCTTC.

The sample holds a few counts of this clone. This chain uses TRBV6-5 with TRBJ2-7, with D perhaps TRBD2 (5 bases). The length of the CDR3 is 15 residues. Germline V gene sequence: CDR1 MNHEY, CDR2 SVGAGI. V was cut by 6 bases and J by 5 bases, with 20 bases left in between. CDR3: CASSSLASGENEQYF. The CDR3 bases are TGTGCCAGCAGCTCCCTAGCTTCCGGGGAGAACGAGCAGTACTTC.

V usage is TRBV4-3 and J usage is TRBJ2-1; 8 positions match TRBD1. Germline assignment: CDR1 LGHNA and CDR2 YSLEER. V lost 3 bases, J lost 3 bases, and 4 bases stayed unmatched. This CDR3 region has 15 residues. The CDR3 loop reads CASSHLDRGYNEQFF. DNA for the CDR3: TGCGCCAGCAGCCACCTCGACAGGGGCTACAATGAGCAGTTCTTC.

V is TRBV15 and J is TRBJ1-2; tentative D call: TRBD1 (5 bases). CDR1 and CDR2 (germline): LNHNV, YYDKDF (reference sequence). CDR3 length equals 15 residues. Trimming left V 0 bases short and J 1 base short, with 9 bases between. The CDR3 region is CATSRDRDLNYGYTF. CDR3 in DNA: TGTGCCACCAGCAGAGACAGGGACCTTAACTATGGCTACACCTTC.

The CDR3 nucleotides read TGTGCCAGCAGCTTAGTCGTGGCTAGCCCATTCTACGAGCAGTACTTC. Amino acid sequence: CASSLVVASPFYEQYF. The chain recombines TRBV11-2 with TRBJ2-7; D may be TRBD2 (5 bases). The V gene lost 1 base and the J gene lost 3 bases, with 16 bases spanning the gap. Per the germline V gene, CDR1 is SGHAT and CDR2 is FQNNGV. The CDR3 is made up of 16 amino acids.

This chain links TRBV5-6 with TRBJ1-5; D is unresolved. The CDR3 sequence is 15 residues long. V was pared by 0 bases and J by 3 bases, with 10 bases between. The germline V gene has CDR1 SGHDT and CDR2 YYEEEE. This CDR3 is CASSLGSADNQPQHF. The CDR3 region has the DNA TGTGCCAGCAGCTTGGGGTCTGCTGACAATCAGCCCCAGCATTTT.

There are a few counts of this clone. This chain uses TRBV6-1 with TRBJ2-4, with a possible D match to TRBD2 (6 bases). The V gene's germline CDR1 is MNHNS and CDR2 SASEGT. The CDR3 is 18 amino acids. The germline V and J ends were trimmed by 3 bases and 8 bases, with 26 bases remaining between them. CDR3 bases: TGTGCCAGCAGTGATCGTCAAATACGGGGGTTTAGGGCGGACATTCAGTACTTC. It specifies CASSDRQIRGFRADIQYF.

As for this clone: The CDR3 carries no conserved terminal phenylalanine or tryptophan, so it likely arises from a read error. The chain employs TRBV4-1 and TRBJ1-3; unclear D gene. This CDR3 has 15 residues. The V gene lost 0 bases and the J gene lost 2 bases, with 8 bases spanning the gap. Per the germline V gene, CDR1 is MGHRA and CDR2 is YSYEKL. As DNA, the CDR3 is TGCGCCAGCAGCCAAGACGCCAACCCTGGAAACACCATATATGTT. Protein sequence: CASSQDANPGNTIYV.

CDR3 sequence: CASSTTGNAYEQYF. CDR3 bases: TGTGCCAGCAGCACGACAGGAAATGCCTACGAGCAGTACTTC. The V and J genes are TRBV5-5 and TRBJ2-7; tentatively, D is TRBD1 (6 bases). The V end was cut by 4 bases, the J end by 2 bases, with 13 bases between. The germline CDR1 and CDR2 sequences are SGHKS and YYEKEE (reference sequence). The CDR3 has 14 amino acids.

Turning to this clone: A read error may account for a junction end that differs from germline. This CDR3 is also generated by other DNA sequences in the sample. The rearrangement links TRBV13 to TRBJ1-1; TRBD1 matches at 8 bases. Germline V gene lookup returns CDR1 PRHDT and CDR2 FYEKMQ (reference sequence). The CDR3 spans 12 residues. CDR3: CASRQGRTEAFF. DNA for the CDR3: TGTGCCAGCCGACAGGGGAGAACTGAAGCGTTCTTT. Full variable domain (missing parts from reference TRBV13 and TRBJ1-1): AAGVIQSPRHLIKEKRETATLKCYPIPRHDTVYWYQQGPGQDPQFLISFYEKMQSDKGSIPDRFSAQQFSDYHSELNMSSLELGDSALYFCASRQGRTEAFFGQGTRLTVV.

This clone was observed a few times. The chain recombines TRBV9 with TRBJ2-7, with 8 bases fitting TRBD2. Trimming at V came to 3 bases and at J to 4 bases, leaving 9 bases not matched to a gene. The CDR3 consists of 15 residues. Germline V CDR1 and CDR2: SGDLS, YYNGEE. CDR3 residues: CASSDGAAGVYEQYF. The CDR3 DNA reads as TGTGCCAGCAGCGACGGCGCAGCGGGGGTATACGAGCAGTACTTC.

The J gene is TRBJ2-3, the V gene TRBV11-2; weak D call: TRBD2 (5 bases). CDR3 length: 14 residues. Deletions cut 1 base from V and 2 bases from J, with 7 bases between. The germline V gene has CDR1 SGHAT and CDR2 FQNNGV. CDR3 coding DNA: TGTGCCAGCAGCTTAGCTAGCTCCACAGATACGCAGTATTTT. It codes for CASSLASSTDTQYF.

V and J are TRBV27 and TRBJ1-2; possibly TRBD1 for D (5 bases). The germline CDR1 and CDR2 sequences are MNHEY and SMNVEV (reference sequence). The CDR3 is 14 amino acids. The ends were cut back, 6 bases at V and 0 bases at J, with 11 bases in the middle. This CDR3 reads CASSPTGANYGYTF. The CDR3 DNA reads as TGTGCCAGCAGCCCTACAGGAGCTAACTATGGCTACACCTTC.

This clone was detected a few times. The chain employs TRBV18 and TRBJ1-4; TRBD1 matches 7 bases. There are 13 residues in the CDR3. Trimming cost V 6 bases and J 5 bases; bases outside gene matches: 3. CDR1 is KGHSH and CDR2 is LQKENI in the germline V gene. The CDR3 is CASSRTGNEKLFF. DNA of the CDR3: TGTGCCAGCTCCCGGACAGGCAATGAAAAACTGTTTTTT.

The chain combines TRBV5-1 with TRBJ2-7; tentatively, D is TRBD2 (5 bases). The CDR3 has 13 residues. Per germline, CDR1 SGHRS and CDR2 YFSETQ. Trimming left V 0 bases short and J 1 base short, with 5 bases between. This chain's CDR3 is CASSLAGSYEQYF. DNA for the CDR3: TGCGCCAGCAGCTTGGCGGGGTCCTACGAGCAGTACTTC.

V gene TRBV12-5 combines with J gene TRBJ2-1; tentative D call: TRBD1 (6 bases). CDR1 LGHNT and CDR2 FRNRAP come from the germline V gene. V lost 6 bases and J 2 bases, leaving 8 bases between the germline ends. The CDR3 has 13 residues. The CDR3 nucleotides are TGTGCTAGTGGGTACAGGGCCTACAATGAGCAGTTCTTC. Translated, it gives CASGYRAYNEQFF.

This clone has a handful of counts. V is TRBV4-1 and J is TRBJ1-2; maybe TRBD1 (6 bases). Trimming stripped 4 bases from V and 4 bases from J, with 13 bases between. CDR3 length equals 14 residues. Per germline, CDR1 MGHRA and CDR2 YSYEKL. This chain's CDR3 is CASSRPEGVYGYTF. The CDR3 DNA is TGCGCCAGCAGCCGACCGGAGGGGGTCTATGGCTACACCTTC.